Presented here are 12 T cell receptor beta chains from one specimen sequenced in a study of shared clonotypes between healthy human individuals. Data came from immunoSEQ multiplex PCR; TCRdb stores just in-frame clones and leaves some out. The repertoire holds around 2.1 million clones, with 95% as singletons. The source material was naive CD4+ T cells sorted from blood. Subset meaning: CD45RA+ positively selected. The receptors derive from a man aged 18 to 29 in good health.

The chain couples TRBV13 to TRBJ1-1; 7 bases agree with TRBD1. The CDR3 consists of 14 residues. J was trimmed by 1 base and V by 9 bases; bases with no gene match: 8. CDR1 and CDR2 (germline): PRHDT, FYEKMQ (reference sequence). In DNA form, the CDR3 reads TGTGCCAGTAAATCCGGGACAGAGAACACTGAAGCTTTCTTT. This encodes CASKSGTENTEAFF.

This clone appeared a single time. The identical CDR3 is also encoded by other nucleotide sequences in the sample. The chain joins TRBV11-2 to TRBJ2-7; the D gene is possibly TRBD2 (6 bases). CDR1 SGHAT and CDR2 FQNNGV come from the germline V gene. Trimming left V 3 bases short and J 4 bases short, with 13 bases between. The CDR3 is 14 residues long. As DNA, the CDR3 is TGTGCCAGCAGCTTGGTAGGAGGGTTATACGAGCAGTACTTC. Translating it yields CASSLVGGLYEQYF.

The rearrangement joins TRBV30 to TRBJ1-5, with D possibly TRBD1 on 5 matching bases. Per the germline V gene, CDR1 is GTSNPN and CDR2 is SVGIG (reference sequence). Trimming shortened V by 5 bases and J by 3 bases, and 11 bases separated the two germline ends. The CDR3 extends over 13 amino acids. The CDR3 region has the DNA TGTGCCTGGGCAACAGGAATCAATCAGCCCCAGCATTTT. As protein: CAWATGINQPQHF.

V and J are TRBV18 and TRBJ1-5; TRBD1 is a possible D gene (5 bases). CDR1 KGHSH and CDR2 LQKENI come from the germline V gene. V lost 3 bases to trimming and J lost 7 bases, with 13 bases between them. The CDR3 consists of 14 residues. The CDR3: CASSPGAVQQPQHF. In DNA form, the CDR3 reads TGTGCCAGCTCACCCGGGGCGGTGCAACAGCCCCAGCATTTT.

This clone has only one observation. The V call is TRBV19, the J call TRBJ2-2; TRBD2 matches 14 bases. The CDR3 has 15 residues. The J segment lost 5 bases and the V segment lost 9 bases, leaving 5 bases of the junction unmatched. Germline CDR1 reads LNHDA; CDR2 reads SQIVND (reference sequence). The CDR3 here is CASQGLAGATGELFF. Here the CDR3 DNA reads TGTGCCAGCCAGGGACTAGCGGGAGCTACCGGGGAGCTGTTTTTT.

Note on this clone: This specimen includes other DNA sequences encoding the same CDR3. This chain uses TRBV5-1 with TRBJ2-1; TRBD2 matches at 7 bases. CDR1 SGHRS and CDR2 YFSETQ come from the germline V gene. Trimming cost V 4 bases and J 0 bases; bases outside gene matches: 4. This CDR3 comprises 15 residues. The CDR3 spells CASSLAVSSYNEQFF. In DNA form, the CDR3 reads TGCGCCAGCAGCCTAGCGGTTAGCTCCTACAATGAGCAGTTCTTC.

Comments on this clone: This sample also contains other DNA sequences that code for the same CDR3. The chain combines TRBV9 with TRBJ2-7; weak D call: TRBD2 (6 bases). CDR3 length: 16 residues. The V end was cut by 2 bases, the J end by 2 bases, with 17 bases between. Per germline, CDR1 SGDLS and CDR2 YYNGEE. As DNA, the CDR3 is TGTGCCAGCAGCGTTGCCACTGGAGGGCCCCCCTACGAGCAGTACTTC. Its protein is CASSVATGGPPYEQYF. The full variable domain, completed using reference TRBV9 and TRBJ2-7, is DSGVTQTPKHLITATGQRVTLRCSPRSGDLSVYWYQQSLDQGLQFLIQYYNGEERAKGNILERFSAQQFPDLHSELNLSSLELGDSALYFCASSVATGGPPYEQYFGPGTRLTVT.

The rearrangement links TRBV6-7 to TRBJ2-1; D is ambiguous. TRBV6-7 has ORF status, its function being uncertain. This CDR3 has 12 residues. V was clipped by 6 bases and J by 2 bases, with 5 bases between them. Here the CDR3 DNA reads TGTGCCAGCAGGGGTCCCTACAATGAGCAGTTCTTC. Residues: CASRGPYNEQFF.

This chain links TRBV18 with TRBJ1-1; D is perhaps TRBD1 (6 bases). Trimming cost V 3 bases and J 0 bases, with 11 bases left between them. The germline gives CDR1 KGHSH, CDR2 LQKENI. The length of the CDR3 is 15 residues. In DNA form, the CDR3 reads TGTGCCAGCTCACCTAACAGGGATATGAACACTGAAGCTTTCTTT. The encoded protein is CASSPNRDMNTEAFF.

This clone was recorded a few times. The chain uses TRBV7-8 and TRBJ2-7; 9 bases agree with TRBD1. Germline assignment: CDR1 SGHVS and CDR2 FQNEAQ. The V gene end was trimmed by 1 base and the J gene end by 9 bases; junction bases not matched to a gene: 4. The CDR3 contains 13 residues. DNA for the CDR3: TGTGCCAGCAGCTTAGGGGGACAGGGCGCGCAGTACTTC. Translation: CASSLGGQGAQYF.

The V and J genes are TRBV2 and TRBJ2-7, with 9 bases lining up with TRBD1. The CDR3 runs 14 residues. Losses at the gene ends were 9 bases for V and 7 bases for J; bases not matched to a gene: 13. CDR1 is SNHLY and CDR2 is FYNNEI in the germline V gene. CDR3 sequence: CASHPGQGRPEQYF. The DNA for the CDR3 is TGTGCCAGTCATCCGGGACAGGGACGACCGGAGCAGTACTTC.

This clone was seen once. Other DNA sequences within the sample encode an identical CDR3. The rearrangement uses TRBV30 and TRBJ2-5; no definite D call. The CDR3 consists of 11 residues. Trimming took 2 bases from V and 2 from J, leaving 3 bases between them. Looked up from germline, CDR1 is GTSNPN and CDR2 is SVGIG (reference sequence). The CDR3 DNA sequence: TGTGCCTGGAGTACTCAAGAGACCCAGTACTTC. Amino acids: CAWSTQETQYF.